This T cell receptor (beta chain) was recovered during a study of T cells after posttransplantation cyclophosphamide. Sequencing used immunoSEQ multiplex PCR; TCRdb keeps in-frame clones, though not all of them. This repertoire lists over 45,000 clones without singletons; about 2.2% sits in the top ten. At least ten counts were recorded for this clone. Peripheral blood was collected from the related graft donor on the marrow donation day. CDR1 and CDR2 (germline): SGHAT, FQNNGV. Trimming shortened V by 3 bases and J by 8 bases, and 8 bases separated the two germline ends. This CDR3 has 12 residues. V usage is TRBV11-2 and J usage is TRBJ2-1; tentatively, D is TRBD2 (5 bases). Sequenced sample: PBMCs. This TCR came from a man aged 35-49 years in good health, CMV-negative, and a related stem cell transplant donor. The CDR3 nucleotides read TGTGCCAGCAGCTTCGGACTCGATGAGCAGTTCTTC. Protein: CASSFGLDEQFF.